This T cell receptor (beta chain) was sequenced in a study of PD-L1 blockade in urothelial cancer. Study context: Blood analysis occurred 3 weeks (second dose) and 6 weeks after treatment start. Specimens of blood held a median count of 141,255 T cells.

The germline V and J ends were trimmed by 4 bases and 1 base, with 5 bases remaining between them. This CDR3 spans 12 amino acids. Germline V lookup: CDR1 MDHEN, CDR2 SYDVKM. Produced via immunoSEQ multiplex PCR; TCRdb's table is partial and in-frame only. The sample holds around 100,000 clones, around 82% seen once. The specimen was PBMCs, collected around atezolizumab (anti-PD-L1) treatment. This TCR derives from a man aged 50 to 59 with urothelial cancer. This sequence joins TRBV28 and TRBJ2-7; D gene unclear. In nucleotides, the CDR3 is TGTGCCAGCAGTTCCCAATCCTACGAGCAGTACTTC. This translates into CASSSQSYEQYF.